Sequencing of this T cell receptor beta chain was carried out in a study of blood T cell repertoires in COVID-19. Study-level information: Italy, Spain and the United States were the sources of the convalescent and acute COVID-19 samples. Sample material is recorded as cDNA or gDNA derived from T cells, B-cell-depleted T cells, or PBMCs.

Seattle's cohort entered during active infection and was followed longitudinally. Between the trimmed V and J ends, which lost 7 bases and 12 bases, there was a span of 28 bases. The CDR3 covers 16 residues. The germline V gene has CDR1 LNHDA and CDR2 SQIVND (reference sequence). In the original analysis: Using reference gene primer amplification, nucleated cell counts were estimated. The protocol was immunoSEQ multiplex PCR, while the TCRdb copy is restricted to in-frame clones and leaves out a portion. V and J calls and clone size are given by that table; D and trimming were obtained from the DNA. The sample lists around 230,000 clones, about nine tenths occurring once.

This sequence originates from a man between 45 and 60 years old with COVID-19, enrolled during active disease. The gene calls are TRBV19 and TRBJ2-1, with D possibly matching TRBD1 (7 bases). Sequenced sample: peripheral blood. The CDR3 loop is CASTRGATSPRIRQFF. DNA of the CDR3: TGTGCCAGTACCAGGGGGGCGACTAGTCCGCGAATACGGCAGTTCTTC.